This T cell receptor beta chain was identified during a study of cytomegalovirus exposure and HLA in healthy donors. In the study overall: There were some 410 genotyped donors. Of these, 75% to 85% fell in the genetic ancestry cluster associated with self-reported Caucasian donors.

To note about this clone: Its target is not known.

This CDR3 comprises 19 residues. CDR1 and CDR2 (germline): SGHAT, FQDESV (reference sequence). Trimming took 1 base from V and 6 from J; bases not matched to a gene: 17. PCR employed 60 Vbeta and 13 Jbeta primers. Assay: immunoSEQ multiplex PCR; the TCRdb copy retains only in-frame clones and omits some. The repertoire holds about 170,000 clones, with about three quarters as singletons. General observations from the study: HLA restriction was apparent for most CMV-associated TCR beta chains in a later analysis.

This TCR came from a female donor in good health and CMV-seronegative. Sequenced material: PBMCs. The V and J genes are TRBV11-1 and TRBJ2-2; 7 positions agree with TRBD1. Here the CDR3 reads CASSLDGRGMLLSAGELFF. As DNA, the CDR3 is TGTGCCAGCAGCTTAGACGGCAGGGGGATGTTATTAAGCGCCGGGGAGCTGTTTTTT.